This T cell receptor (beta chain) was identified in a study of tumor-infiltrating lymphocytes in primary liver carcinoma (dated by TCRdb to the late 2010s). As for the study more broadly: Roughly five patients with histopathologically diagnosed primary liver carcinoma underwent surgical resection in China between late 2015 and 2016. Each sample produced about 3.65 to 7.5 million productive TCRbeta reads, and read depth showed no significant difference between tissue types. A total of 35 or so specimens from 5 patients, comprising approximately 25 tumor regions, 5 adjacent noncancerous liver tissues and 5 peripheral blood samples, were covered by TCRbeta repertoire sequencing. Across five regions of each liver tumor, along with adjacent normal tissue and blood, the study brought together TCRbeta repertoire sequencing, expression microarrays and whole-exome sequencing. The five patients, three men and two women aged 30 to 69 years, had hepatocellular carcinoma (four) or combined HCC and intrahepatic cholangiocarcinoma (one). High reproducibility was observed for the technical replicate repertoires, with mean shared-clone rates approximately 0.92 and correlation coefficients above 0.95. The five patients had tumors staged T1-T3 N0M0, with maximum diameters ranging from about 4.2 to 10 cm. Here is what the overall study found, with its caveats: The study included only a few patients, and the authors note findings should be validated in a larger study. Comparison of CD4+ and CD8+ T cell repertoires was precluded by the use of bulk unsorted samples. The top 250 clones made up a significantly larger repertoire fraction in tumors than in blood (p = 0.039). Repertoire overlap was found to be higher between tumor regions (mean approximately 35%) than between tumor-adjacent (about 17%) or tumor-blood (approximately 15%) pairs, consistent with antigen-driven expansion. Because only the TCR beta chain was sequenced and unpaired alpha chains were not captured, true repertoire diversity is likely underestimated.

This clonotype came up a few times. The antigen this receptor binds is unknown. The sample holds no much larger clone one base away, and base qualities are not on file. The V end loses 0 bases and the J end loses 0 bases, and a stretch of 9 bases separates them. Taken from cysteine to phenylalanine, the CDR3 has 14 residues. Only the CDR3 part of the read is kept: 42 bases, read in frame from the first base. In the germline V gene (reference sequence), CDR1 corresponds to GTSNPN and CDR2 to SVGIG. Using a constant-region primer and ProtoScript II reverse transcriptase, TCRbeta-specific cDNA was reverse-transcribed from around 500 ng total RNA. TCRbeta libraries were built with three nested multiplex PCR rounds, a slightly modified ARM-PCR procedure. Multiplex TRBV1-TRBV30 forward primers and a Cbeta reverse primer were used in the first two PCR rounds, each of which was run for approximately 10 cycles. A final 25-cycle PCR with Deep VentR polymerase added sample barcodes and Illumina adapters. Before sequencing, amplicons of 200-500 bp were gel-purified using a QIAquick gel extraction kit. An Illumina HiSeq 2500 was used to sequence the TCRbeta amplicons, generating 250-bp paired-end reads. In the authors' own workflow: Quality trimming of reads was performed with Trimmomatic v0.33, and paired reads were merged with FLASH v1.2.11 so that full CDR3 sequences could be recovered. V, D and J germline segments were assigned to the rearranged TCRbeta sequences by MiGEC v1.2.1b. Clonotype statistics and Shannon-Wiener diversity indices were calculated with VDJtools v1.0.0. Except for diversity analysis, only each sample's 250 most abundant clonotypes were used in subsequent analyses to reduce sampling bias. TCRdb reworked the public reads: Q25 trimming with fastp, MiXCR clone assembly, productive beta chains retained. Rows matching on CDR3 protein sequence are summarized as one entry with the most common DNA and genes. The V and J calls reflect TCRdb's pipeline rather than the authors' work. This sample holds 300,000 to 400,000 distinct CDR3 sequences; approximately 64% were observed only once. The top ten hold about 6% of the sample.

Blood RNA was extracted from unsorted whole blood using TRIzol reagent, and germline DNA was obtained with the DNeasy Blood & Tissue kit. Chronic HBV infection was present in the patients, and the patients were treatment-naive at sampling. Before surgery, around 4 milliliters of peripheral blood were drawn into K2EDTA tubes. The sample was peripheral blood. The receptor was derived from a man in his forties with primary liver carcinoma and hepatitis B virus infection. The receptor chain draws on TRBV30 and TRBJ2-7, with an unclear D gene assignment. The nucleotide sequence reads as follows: TGTGCCTGGAGTGTAGTTCCATCCTCCTACGAGCAGTACTTC. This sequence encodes CAWSVVPSSYEQYF. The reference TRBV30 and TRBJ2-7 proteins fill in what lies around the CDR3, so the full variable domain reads SQTIHQWPATLVQPVGSPLSLECTVEGTSNPNLYWYRQAAGRGLQLLFYSVGIGQISSEVPQNLSASRPQDRQFILSSKKLLLSDSGFYLCAWSVVPSSYEQYFGPGTRLTVT.